This T cell receptor (beta chain) was found in a study of blood T cells in healthy people across ages. Healthy Russian Caucasian donors spanned ages about 6 to 95 years. Through a sample-barcoded 5' primer and a J-beta primer mix, a second PCR was run for roughly 6 to 11 cycles. Every cDNA molecule bore a tag from a template-switch adaptor containing 12 random nucleotides. From the 5' RACE reads, TCRdb called clonotypes with MiXCR, one entry per CDR3 protein. Of fewer than 600,000 distinct CDR3 sequences listed, about 27% are singletons. There are a few counts of this clonotype. These data are also associated with another study on T cells of mothers and their children.

This TCR was sampled from a boy between 2 and 10 years old in good health. Sequencing was performed on blood.

The CDR3 sequence: CASSNGLAGGQETQYF. In nucleotides, the CDR3 is TGTGCCAGCAGCAATGGACTAGCGGGGGGCCAAGAGACCCAGTACTTC. The chain combines TRBV9 with TRBJ2-5; 14 bases match TRBD2. Germline V gene sequence: CDR1 SGDLS, CDR2 YYNGEE. The CDR3 has 16 residues. The V segment lost 4 bases and the J segment 1 base; nucleotides outside the gene matches: 3.